This T cell receptor beta chain appears in the sequencing data of a study of blood T cell repertoires in COVID-19. Sequencing was performed with immunoSEQ multiplex PCR; in TCRdb, only in-frame clones are kept and a portion is missing. The sample yields approximately 150,000 clones, roughly 80% seen once. Cohort assignment relied on participant-reported clinical history. Donors of Cohort 3 who recovered were those that had two negative PCRs, clearance, or symptom resolution. The germline V gene encodes CDR1 MNHEY and CDR2 SMNVEV (reference sequence). The CDR3 consists of 15 residues. Trimming took 3 bases from V and 4 from J; bases not matched to a gene: 5.

Sequenced material: PBMCs or T cells enriched from blood (not recorded which). The receptor comes from a woman between 35 and 50 years old who had recovered from COVID-19. The chain uses TRBV27 and TRBJ2-2, with 7 bases lining up with TRBD1. The CDR3 coding sequence is TGTGCCAGCAGTTTCCTACAGGGGATCACCGGGGAGCTGTTTTTT. Translating it yields CASSFLQGITGELFF.